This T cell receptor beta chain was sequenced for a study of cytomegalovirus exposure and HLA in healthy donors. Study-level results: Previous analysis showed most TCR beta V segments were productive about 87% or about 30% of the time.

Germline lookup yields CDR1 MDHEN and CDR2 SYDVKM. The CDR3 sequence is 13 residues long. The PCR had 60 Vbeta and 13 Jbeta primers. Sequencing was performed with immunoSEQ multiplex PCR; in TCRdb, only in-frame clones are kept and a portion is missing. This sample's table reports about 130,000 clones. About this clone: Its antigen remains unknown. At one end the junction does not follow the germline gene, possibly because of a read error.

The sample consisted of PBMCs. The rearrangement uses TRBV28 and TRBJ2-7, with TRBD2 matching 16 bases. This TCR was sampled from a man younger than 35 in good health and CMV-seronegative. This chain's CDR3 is CASHPGTSGRAVF. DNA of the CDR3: TGTGCCAGTCACCCCGGGACTAGCGGGAGGGCTGTATTT.